This T cell receptor (beta chain) originates from a study of blood T cell repertoires in COVID-19. At the level of the study: Acute-phase and convalescent COVID-19 samples originated in the United States, Italy and Spain.

This clone was observed a single time. TCRdb's table, derived via immunoSEQ multiplex PCR, lists solely in-frame clones and lacks some. The sample holds approximately 300,000 clones, around 89% seen once. Germline assignment: CDR1 SGHVS and CDR2 FQNEAQ. The CDR3 consists of 14 residues. V lost 8 bases and J lost 3, with 14 bases in between. J is TRBJ2-4 and V is TRBV7-8; D possibly corresponds to TRBD2 (6 bases). The sequenced sample was peripheral blood. The receptor comes from a man younger than 40 with acute or convalescent COVID-19. CDR3 DNA sequence: TGTGCCAGCGCCCTAGCAGCGGGCAAAAACATTCAGTACTTC. This sequence encodes CASALAAGKNIQYF. Full variable domain (outside the CDR3, taken from reference TRBV7-8 and TRBJ2-4): GAGVSQSPRYKVAKRGQDVALRCDPISGHVSLFWYQQALGQGPEFLTYFQNEAQLDKSGLPSDRFFAERPEGSVSTLKIQRTQQEDSAVYLCASALAAGKNIQYFGAGTRLSVL.